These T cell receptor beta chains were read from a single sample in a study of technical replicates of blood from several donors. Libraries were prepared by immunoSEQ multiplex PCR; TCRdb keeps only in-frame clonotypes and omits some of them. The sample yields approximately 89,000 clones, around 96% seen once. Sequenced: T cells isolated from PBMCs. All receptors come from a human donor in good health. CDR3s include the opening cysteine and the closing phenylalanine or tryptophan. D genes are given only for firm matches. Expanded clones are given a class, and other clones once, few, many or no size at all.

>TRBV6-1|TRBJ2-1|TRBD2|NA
CASSEDPGGLDYNEQFF
TGTGCCAGCAGTGAAGACCCGGGCGGACTAGACTACAATGAGCAGTTCTTC
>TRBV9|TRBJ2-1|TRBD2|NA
CASSEPRTSENFEQFF
TGTGCCAGCAGCGAACCCCGGACTAGCGAGAACTTTGAGCAGTTCTTC
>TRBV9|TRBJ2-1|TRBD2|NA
CASSVAPSGDNEQFF
TGTGCCAGCAGCGTAGCGCCTAGCGGGGACAATGAGCAGTTCTTC
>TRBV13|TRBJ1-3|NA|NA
CASSSTQGPGNTIYF
TGTGCCAGCAGCTCAACCCAGGGGCCTGGAAACACCATATATTTT
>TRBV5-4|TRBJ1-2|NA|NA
CASIDSANYGYTF
TGTGCCAGCATCGACAGCGCTAACTATGGCTACACCTTC
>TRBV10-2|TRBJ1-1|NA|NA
CASRVGTWNQGNTEAFF
TGCGCCAGCAGAGTTGGCACGTGGAATCAGGGGAACACTGAAGCTTTCTTT
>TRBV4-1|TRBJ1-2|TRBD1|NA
CASSPPGQGANGYTF
TGCGCCAGCAGCCCACCGGGACAGGGAGCGAATGGCTACACCTTC
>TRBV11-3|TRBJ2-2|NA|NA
CASSFGVGELFF
TGTGCCAGCAGCTTCGGGGTGGGGGAGCTGTTTTTT
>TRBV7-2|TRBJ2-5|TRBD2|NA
CASSLSRFGLAGFLETQYF
TGTGCCAGCAGCTTATCCAGATTCGGACTAGCGGGATTCTTAGAGACCCAGTACTTC
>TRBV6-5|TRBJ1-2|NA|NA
CASSPEGGYGYTF
TGTGCCAGCAGTCCTGAAGGGGGCTATGGCTACACCTTC
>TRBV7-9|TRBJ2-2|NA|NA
CASSSPRGGALGGGELFF
TGTGCCAGCAGCTCACCCCGTGGTGGGGCGCTGGGGGGCGGGGAGCTGTTTTTT
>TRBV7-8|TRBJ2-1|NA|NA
CASSPLRVIAYNEQFF
TGTGCCAGCAGCCCACTCAGGGTCATAGCCTACAATGAGCAGTTCTTC
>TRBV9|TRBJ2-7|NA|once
CASSPAPQDYEQYF
TGTGCCAGCAGCCCGGCCCCACAGGACTACGAGCAGTACTTC
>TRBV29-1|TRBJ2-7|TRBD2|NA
CNGRAPGLVVGGCFYEQYF
TGCAACGGACGAGCTCCGGGACTAGTAGTTGGGGGGTGTTTCTACGAGCAGTACTTC
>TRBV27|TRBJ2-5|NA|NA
CASSLAPDRQETQYF
TGTGCCAGCAGTTTGGCCCCGGACAGACAAGAGACCCAGTACTTC
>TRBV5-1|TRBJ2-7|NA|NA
CASSSAEYRISSYEQYF
TGCGCCAGCAGCTCAGCCGAATACAGGATTAGCTCCTACGAGCAGTACTTC
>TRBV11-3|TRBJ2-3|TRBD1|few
CASSFRDRTTDTQYF
TGTGCCAGCAGCTTCCGGGACAGGACCACAGATACGCAGTATTTT
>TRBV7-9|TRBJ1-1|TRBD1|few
CASRDSLNTEAFF
TGTGCCAGCCGGGACAGTTTGAACACTGAAGCTTTCTTT
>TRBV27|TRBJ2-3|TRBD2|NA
CASSWASGVDTQYF
TGTGCCAGCAGTTGGGCTAGCGGGGTAGATACGCAGTATTTT
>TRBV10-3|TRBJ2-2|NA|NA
CAIRQANTGELFF
TGTGCCATCAGACAGGCTAACACCGGGGAGCTGTTTTTT
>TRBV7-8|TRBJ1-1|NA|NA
CASSLRGGTEAFF
TGTGCCAGCAGCCTCCGCGGTGGCACTGAAGCTTTCTTT
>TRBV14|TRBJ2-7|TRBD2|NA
CASFCDSGTSPSYEQYF
TGTGCCAGCTTCTGCGACTCCGGGACTAGTCCCTCCTACGAGCAGTACTTC
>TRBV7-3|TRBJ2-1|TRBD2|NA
CASSSRVAGGYGEQFF
TGTGCCAGCAGCTCCCGCGTAGCGGGGGGGTACGGTGAGCAGTTCTTC
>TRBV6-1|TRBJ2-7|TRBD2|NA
CASPSSGRSYEQYF
TGTGCCAGCCCCTCTAGCGGGAGATCGTACGAGCAGTACTTC
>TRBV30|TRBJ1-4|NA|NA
CASSQSATNEKLFF
TGTGCCTCAAGCCAATCCGCAACTAATGAAAAACTGTTTTTT
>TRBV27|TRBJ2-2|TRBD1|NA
CASSFFLGQGGTGELFF
TGTGCCAGCAGTTTTTTCTTGGGACAGGGAGGAACCGGGGAGCTGTTTTTT
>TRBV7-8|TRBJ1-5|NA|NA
CASSVDRNQPQHF
TGTGCCAGCAGCGTCGACAGAAATCAGCCCCAGCATTTT
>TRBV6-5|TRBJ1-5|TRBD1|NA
CASSYVGTGLNQPQHF
TGTGCCAGCAGTTACGTCGGGACAGGGTTGAATCAGCCCCAGCATTTT
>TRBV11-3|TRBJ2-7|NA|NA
CASSADTGYEQYF
TGTGCCAGCAGCGCCGATACAGGGTACGAGCAGTACTTC
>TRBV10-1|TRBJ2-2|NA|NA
CASRPRDTTGELFF
TGCGCCAGCAGGCCCAGGGATACTACCGGGGAGCTGTTTTTT
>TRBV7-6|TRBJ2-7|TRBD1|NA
CASSLGDRVYEQYF
TGTGCCAGCAGCTTAGGGGACAGGGTCTACGAGCAGTACTTC
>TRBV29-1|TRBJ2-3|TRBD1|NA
CSVYRQGYPTDTQYF
TGCAGCGTCTACCGACAGGGGTACCCCACAGATACGCAGTATTTT
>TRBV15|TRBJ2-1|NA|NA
CATSRTQGSSYNEQFF
TGTGCCACCAGCAGGACCCAGGGGAGCTCCTACAATGAGCAGTTCTTC
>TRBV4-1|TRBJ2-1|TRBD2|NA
CASRSVVAGGQLNEQFF
TGCGCCAGCAGGTCGGTTGTAGCGGGGGGGCAGCTAAATGAGCAGTTCTTC
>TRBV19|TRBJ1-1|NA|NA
CASAGRSGLNTEAFF
TGTGCCAGTGCCGGCCGAAGCGGTCTCAACACTGAAGCTTTCTTT
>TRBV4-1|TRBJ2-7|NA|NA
CASSQEGGFRYEQYF
TGCGCCAGCAGCCAAGAGGGAGGATTCCGCTACGAGCAGTACTTC
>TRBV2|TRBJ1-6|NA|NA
CASTLDSGASYNSPLHF
TGTGCCAGCACCCTAGACAGCGGGGCGTCCTATAATTCACCCCTCCACTTT
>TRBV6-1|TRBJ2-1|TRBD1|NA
CASSAGQEAYNEQFF
TGTGCCAGCAGCGCAGGACAGGAGGCCTACAATGAGCAGTTCTTC
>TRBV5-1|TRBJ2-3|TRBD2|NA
CASSLAPSGGAGTDTQYF
TGCGCCAGCAGCTTGGCGCCTAGCGGGGGGGCAGGCACAGATACGCAGTATTTT
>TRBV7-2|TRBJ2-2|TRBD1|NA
CASTTGTANTGELFF
TGTGCCAGCACTACCGGGACAGCGAACACCGGGGAGCTGTTTTTT
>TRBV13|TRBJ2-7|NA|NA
CASSSVPSEQYF
TGTGCCAGCAGCTCCGTCCCTTCTGAGCAGTACTTC
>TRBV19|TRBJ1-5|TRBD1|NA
CAGGTGGNQPQHF
TGTGCCGGGGGGACAGGCGGAAATCAGCCCCAGCATTTT
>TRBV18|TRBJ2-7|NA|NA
CASSPGVVSYEQYF
TGTGCCAGCTCACCCGGGGTTGTCTCCTACGAGCAGTACTTC
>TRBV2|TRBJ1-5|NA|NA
CASRGPYPGVNQPQHF
TGTGCCAGCAGAGGGCCGTATCCGGGGGTGAATCAGCCCCAGCATTTT
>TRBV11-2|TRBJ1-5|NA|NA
CASSLEQGSQPQHF
TGTGCCAGCAGCTTGGAACAGGGCAGTCAGCCCCAGCATTTT
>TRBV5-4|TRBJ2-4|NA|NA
CASSQGTDKNIQYF
TGTGCCAGCAGCCAGGGGACGGACAAAAACATTCAGTACTTC
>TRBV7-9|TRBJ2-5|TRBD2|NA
CASRSNPSSGEETQYF
TGTGCCAGCAGGTCTAATCCCTCTAGCGGGGAAGAGACCCAGTACTTC
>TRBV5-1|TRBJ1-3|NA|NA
CASELEPNSGNTIYF
TGCGCCAGTGAATTGGAGCCGAACTCTGGAAACACCATATATTTT
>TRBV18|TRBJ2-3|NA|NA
CASSRSASTDTQYF
TGTGCCAGCTCAAGGAGCGCTAGCACAGATACGCAGTATTTT
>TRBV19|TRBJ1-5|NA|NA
CASRRGEGGNQPQHF
TGTGCCAGTAGACGCGGTGAAGGGGGCAATCAGCCCCAGCATTTT
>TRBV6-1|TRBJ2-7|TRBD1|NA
CASSVGQGVYEQYF
TGTGCCAGCAGTGTTGGACAGGGGGTATACGAGCAGTACTTC